This T cell receptor (beta chain) was profiled in a study of vaccination and CD4 T cells after COVID-19. Across the study: For control cultures, the treatment was a CEFX pool, an HIV-1 Nef pool, or no peptide. Overall study findings and caveats: Spike mono-reactivity was shown by 304 of 307 vaccine-specific clones in convalescent patients.

Scientists ran DNA taken from cultured CD4+ T cells through the Oncomine TCR Beta short-read assay for sequencing. TCRdb re-called the PCR reads with MiXCR, one entry per CDR3 protein. The sample includes 6,500 to 9,500 distinct CDR3 sequences, less than 60% of them seen just once. The treatment is: approximately 9-day PBMC culture with coronavirus spike peptide pools or control peptides (ViraFEST assay). After expanding antigen-specific T cells with peptide pools, ViraFEST sequenced their TCRs. For this clonotype: Its target is unknown.

The CDR3 totals 15 residues. Per the germline V gene, CDR1 is MNHNS and CDR2 is SASEGT. The V segment lost 6 bases and the J segment 4 bases; nucleotides outside the gene matches: 7. Specimen: CD4+ T cells from blood, cultured in vitro. V usage is TRBV6-1 and J usage is TRBJ2-1; TRBD2 matches at 9 bases. This clonotype was sampled from a human donor who had recovered from COVID-19. The CDR3 is CASSPGAGGYNEQFF. In DNA, the CDR3 is TGTGCCAGCAGCCCAGGGGCGGGGGGGTACAATGAGCAGTTCTTC.